This T cell receptor (beta chain) was captured in a study of shared clonotypes between healthy human individuals. Study details: In total, the donors were a couple of women and three men aged 18 to 49. Study-wide points: Having only a few donors restricted how much genetic and exposure-history diversity was captured. Larger richness was generally estimated for naive than memory subsets.

The CDR3 sequence is 18 residues long. Germline lookup yields CDR1 MNHEY and CDR2 SMNVEV (reference sequence). Between the trimmed V and J ends, which lost 6 bases and 5 bases, there was a span of 23 bases. Samples underwent the assay at deep level. Sequencing used immunoSEQ multiplex PCR; TCRdb keeps in-frame clones, though not all of them. The table includes 150,000 to 200,000 clones, 90% to 95% detected once. For this clone: Its antigen is unidentified.

The rearrangement uses TRBV27 and TRBJ1-6, with D maybe TRBD1 (6 bases). The source is a woman aged 25-40 years in good health. The sequenced sample was naive CD4+ T cells sorted from blood. The subset here: CD45RA+ positively selected. Here the CDR3 reads CASSQGTTGRSNNSPLHF. In DNA, the CDR3 is TGTGCCAGCAGCCAAGGGACAACAGGGCGATCTAATAATTCACCCCTCCACTTT.